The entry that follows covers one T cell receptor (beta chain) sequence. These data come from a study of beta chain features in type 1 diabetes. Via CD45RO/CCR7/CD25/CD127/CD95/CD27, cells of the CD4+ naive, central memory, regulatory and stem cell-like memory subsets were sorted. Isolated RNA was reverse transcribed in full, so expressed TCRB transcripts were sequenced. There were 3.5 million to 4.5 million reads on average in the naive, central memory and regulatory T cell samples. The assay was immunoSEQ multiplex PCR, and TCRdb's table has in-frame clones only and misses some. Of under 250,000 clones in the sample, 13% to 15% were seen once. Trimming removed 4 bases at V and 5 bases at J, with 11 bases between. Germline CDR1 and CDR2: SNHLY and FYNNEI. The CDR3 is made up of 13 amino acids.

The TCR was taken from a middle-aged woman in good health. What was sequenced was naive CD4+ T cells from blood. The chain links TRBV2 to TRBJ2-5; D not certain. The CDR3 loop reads CASSVQVQETQYF. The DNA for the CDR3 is TGTGCCAGCAGTGTGCAAGTCCAGGAGACCCAGTACTTC.